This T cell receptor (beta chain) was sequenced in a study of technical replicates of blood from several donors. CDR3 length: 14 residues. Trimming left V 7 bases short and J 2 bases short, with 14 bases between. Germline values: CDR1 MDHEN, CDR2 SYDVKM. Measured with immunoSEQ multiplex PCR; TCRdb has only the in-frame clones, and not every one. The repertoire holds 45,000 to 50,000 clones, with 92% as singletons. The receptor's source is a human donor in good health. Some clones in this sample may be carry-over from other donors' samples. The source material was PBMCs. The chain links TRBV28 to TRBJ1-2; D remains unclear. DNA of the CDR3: TGTGCCAGCACCTGGGGAGGGAGGAACTATGGCTACACCTTC. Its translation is CASTWGGRNYGYTF.